This T cell receptor beta chain was retrieved from a study of cytomegalovirus exposure and HLA in healthy donors. Assay used: immunoSEQ multiplex PCR; TCRdb lists only in-frame clones, some missing. This sample has 85,000 to 120,000 clones, with about 88% found just once. As regards this clone: Its antigen is undetermined.

This CDR3 is 12 amino acids long. Germline V lookup: CDR1 SNHLY, CDR2 FYNNEI. Trimming pared 4 bases from V and 15 bases from J, leaving 16 bases between. Study-level points and caveats: Cytomegalovirus-associated TCR beta chains were listed, numbering some 170.

The sequenced sample consisted of PBMCs. The TCR comes from a woman aged 18-29 years in good health and CMV-seropositive. The J gene is TRBJ2-1, the V gene TRBV2; a weak D match, TRBD1 (5 bases). CDR3 sequence (DNA): TGTGCCAGCAGTGGGGATCCCACAGGTCGGTTCTTC. It yields the protein CASSGDPTGRFF. Full variable domain (outside the CDR3, taken from reference TRBV2 and TRBJ2-1): EPEVTQTPSHQVTQMGQEVILRCVPISNHLYFYWYRQILGQKVEFLVSFYNNEISEKSEIFDDQFSVERPDGSNFTLKIRSTKLEDSAMYFCASSGDPTGRFFGPGTRLTVL.